Presented here are 23 T cell receptor beta chains from one specimen sequenced in a study of CD8 T cells in ankylosing spondylitis. Using its own MiXCR run on the 5' RACE reads, TCRdb lists one record per CDR3 protein. The sample has just under 95,000 distinct CDR3 sequences, around 10% seen once. The source material was blood, either unsorted or a sorted T cell fraction (not recorded which). The origin of the receptors is a male donor with ankylosing spondylitis or in good health (not recorded which).

This clonotype was seen at least ten times. This chain joins TRBV6-1 and TRBJ2-5, with 7 bases identical to TRBD1. There are 16 residues in the CDR3. V shed 1 base, J shed 5 bases, and the junction held 10 bases outside the gene matches. Per germline, CDR1 MNHNS and CDR2 SASEGT. The CDR3 DNA is TGTGCCAGCAGTGAAGAACAGCACAGGGGAGCGGAGACCCAGTACTTC. It encodes CASSEEQHRGAETQYF.

There are many counts of this clonotype. The chain has TRBV4-2 and TRBJ1-1; D is unresolved. Trimming left V 0 bases short and J 4 bases short, with 12 bases between. Looked up from germline, CDR1 is LGHNA and CDR2 is YNFKEQ. This CDR3 has 15 amino acids. The DNA for the CDR3 is TGTGCCAGCAGCCAAGATGAGGCGGGGATCACTGAAGCTTTCTTT. Protein: CASSQDEAGITEAFF.

This clonotype was observed at least ten times. The chain couples TRBV20-1 to TRBJ2-7, with 9 nucleotides matching TRBD1. The CDR3 contains 16 residues. The trim removed 3 bases at V and 3 bases at J, leaving 12 bases unmatched. Germline-derived CDR1 and CDR2 are DFQATT and SNEGSKA (reference sequence). The CDR3 loop is CSARADRGVSLYEQYF. CDR3 coding DNA: TGCAGTGCTAGGGCGGACAGGGGCGTTTCTCTCTACGAGCAGTACTTC.

The J gene is TRBJ2-7, the V gene TRBV28, with D perhaps matching TRBD1 (5 bases). From germline, CDR1 is MDHEN and CDR2 SYDVKM. The CDR3 loop spans 12 amino acids. The V gene lost 6 bases and the J gene lost 3 bases, with 9 bases spanning the gap. This chain's CDR3 is CASRGLNYEQYF. The CDR3 DNA follows: TGTGCCAGCAGGGGGCTCAACTACGAGCAGTACTTC.

This clonotype was counted at least ten times. The rearrangement uses TRBV12-3 or TRBV12-4 and TRBJ1-6; 7 nucleotides line up with TRBD1. CDR3 length: 14 residues. The trim removed 3 bases at V and 10 bases at J, leaving 6 bases unmatched. The CDR3 coding sequence is TGTGCCAGCAGTTTGCTGGAAGGGGGCTCACCCCTCCACTTT. It translates to CASSLLEGGSPLHF.

This clonotype was found many times. V is TRBV5-1 and J is TRBJ2-3; 9 bases agree with TRBD1. The CDR3 contains 15 residues. CDR1 and CDR2 (germline): SGHRS, YFSETQ. V lost 3 bases to trimming and J lost 3 bases; unmatched junction nucleotides: 5. CDR3 residues: CASSSGTGKTDTQYF. CDR3 sequence (DNA): TGCGCCAGCAGCTCTGGGACAGGGAAGACAGATACGCAGTATTTT.

This clonotype was counted many times. The chain joins TRBV11-3 to TRBJ2-7; the D call may be TRBD1 or TRBD2 (5 bases each). CDR1 and CDR2 (germline): SGHNT, YENEEA. This CDR3 contains 14 residues. V lost 4 bases, J lost 2 bases, and 12 bases lay in between. This CDR3 reads CASSSGANPYEQYF. As DNA, the CDR3 is TGTGCCAGCAGCTCCGGGGCGAACCCCTACGAGCAGTACTTC.

This clonotype was seen at least ten times. The genes are TRBV4-2 and TRBJ2-3, with TRBD2 matching over 13 bases. Germline trimming cut 2 bases from V and 4 bases from J; bases unmatched to any gene: 6. The CDR3 is 17 residues long. Germline CDR1 is LGHNA and CDR2 is YNFKEQ. The CDR3 coding sequence is TGTGCCAGCAGCCAAACCGGCGGGACTAGCGGGGCAGATACGCAGTATTTT. Translated, it gives CASSQTGGTSGADTQYF.

This clonotype was seen a few times. The V gene is TRBV11-1, the J gene TRBJ2-1; no clear D gene. Germline V gene sequence: CDR1 SGHAT, CDR2 FQDESV (reference sequence). The CDR3 length is 12 residues. Trimming removed 4 bases from V and 5 bases from J, with 6 bases in between. Written as DNA, the CDR3 is TGTGCCAGCAGCTCCGACAACAATGAGCAGTTCTTC. It translates to CASSSDNNEQFF.

V usage is TRBV5-1 and J usage is TRBJ2-7; 13 nucleotides align to TRBD2. Germline V CDR1 and CDR2: SGHRS, YFSETQ. Trimming removed 3 bases from V and 4 bases from J; junction bases left unmatched: 7. This CDR3 spans 16 amino acids. The DNA for the CDR3 is TGCGCCAGCAGCTCCAGACTAGCGGGGGGACCATACGAGCAGTACTTC. Translating gives CASSSRLAGGPYEQYF.

The table lists this clonotype with a count of one. The rearrangement links TRBV7-9 to TRBJ2-1; 7 nucleotides line up with TRBD2. The CDR3 sequence is 19 residues long. V lost 0 bases, J lost 0 bases, and 11 bases stayed unmatched. In germline, CDR1 is SEHNR, CDR2 FQNEAQ (reference sequence). The CDR3 bases are TGTGCCAGCAGCTTAGCGGAGTTTGGCGGGGGTAGCTCCTACAATGAGCAGTTCTTC. Translation: CASSLAEFGGGSSYNEQFF.

This chain links TRBV7-2 with TRBJ1-5; TRBD1 matches at 9 bases. Germline loops: CDR1 SGHTA, CDR2 FQGNSA. The CDR3 extends over 15 amino acids. The ends lost 4 bases at V and 5 bases at J; junction bases unmatched: 6. In nucleotides, the CDR3 is TGTGCCAGCAGCTCGGGACAGGGTTATGATCAGCCCCAGCATTTT. It translates to CASSSGQGYDQPQHF.

In this sample, this clonotype turned up a few times. In DNA form, the CDR3 reads TGTGCCAGCAGCCAAGTGACATCTCTCAACCGGGAGACCCAGTACTTC. Protein: CASSQVTSLNRETQYF. V gene TRBV3-1 combines with J gene TRBJ2-5; unclear D gene. The CDR3 length is 16 residues. The V gene's germline CDR1 is LGHDT and CDR2 YNNKEL (reference sequence). V dropped 1 base and J dropped 5 bases, with 17 bases sitting between them.

The table lists this clonotype with many counts. This chain links TRBV6-1 with TRBJ2-2; no clear D gene. The CDR3 covers 14 residues. CDR1 and CDR2 from the germline V gene are MNHNS and SASEGT. V shed 7 bases and J shed 1 base, with 10 bases lying between them. This CDR3 is CASIIGQNTGELFF. CDR3 DNA: TGTGCCAGCATCATCGGGCAGAACACCGGGGAGCTGTTTTTT.

This clonotype appeared many times. The CDR3 loop reads CASSRGSGANVLTF. CDR3 in DNA: TGTGCCAGCAGTCGTGGATCTGGGGCCAACGTCCTGACTTTC. The chain has TRBV12-3 or TRBV12-4 and TRBJ2-6; D gene unclear. The CDR3 sequence is 14 residues long. V dropped 5 bases and J dropped 1 base, with 6 bases sitting between them.

The chain employs TRBV5-1 and TRBJ2-7; perhaps TRBD2 as D (6 bases). V lost 0 bases and J 0 bases, leaving 10 bases between the germline ends. Germline-derived CDR1 and CDR2 are SGHRS and YFSETQ. The CDR3 loop spans 15 amino acids. This CDR3 is CASSLAAGLSYEQYF. The CDR3 nucleotides read TGCGCCAGCAGCTTGGCGGCGGGGCTCTCCTACGAGCAGTACTTC.

The gene calls are TRBV14 and TRBJ2-3; D uncertain. The germline CDR1 and CDR2 sequences are SGHDN and FVKESK. V gave up 0 bases and J gave up 2 bases, with 15 bases separating them. The length of the CDR3 is 17 residues. The CDR3 DNA is TGTGCCAGCAGCCAAGAGTCATGGAGCAGATTCACAGATACGCAGTATTTT. Translation: CASSQESWSRFTDTQYF.

This clonotype was found many times. V is TRBV20-1 and J is TRBJ1-6, with D perhaps TRBD1 (6 bases). The CDR3 spans 15 residues. The V and J ends lost 6 bases and 2 bases respectively, with 14 bases between them. CDR1 and CDR2 (germline): DFQATT, SNEGSKA (reference sequence). The CDR3 loop is CSAPSRGTYNSPLHF. The CDR3 DNA follows: TGCAGTGCGCCGAGCAGGGGCACCTATAATTCACCCCTCCACTTT.

This clonotype was recorded a few times. The chain employs TRBV7-2 and TRBJ1-1; TRBD1 is a possible D gene (6 bases). The germline V gene has CDR1 SGHTA and CDR2 FQGNSA. CDR3 length: 13 residues. Trimming pared 4 bases from V and 3 bases from J, leaving 9 bases between. The CDR3 here is CASSSDRHTEAFF. The CDR3, as DNA: TGTGCCAGCAGCTCGGACAGACACACTGAAGCTTTCTTT.

This clonotype was seen ten or more times. V gene TRBV12-3 or TRBV12-4 combines with J gene TRBJ2-1; the match to TRBD2 covers 9 bases. V shed 3 bases, J shed 8 bases, and the junction held 8 bases outside the gene matches. The CDR3 contains 15 residues. The CDR3 DNA reads TGTGCCAGCAGTTTGGGCGGGGGGGCCTCGGATGAGCAGTTCTTC. Translation: CASSLGGGASDEQFF.

V and J are TRBV12-3 or TRBV12-4 and TRBJ2-3; 13 bases line up with TRBD2. The length of the CDR3 is 18 residues. The V segment lost 11 bases and the J segment 6 bases; nucleotides outside the gene matches: 20. In nucleotides, the CDR3 is TGTGCCTTCTGTTTAGAGGGACTAGCGGGGTCAAAATCGGATACGCAGTATTTT. Its protein is CAFCLEGLAGSKSDTQYF.

The sample holds many counts of this clonotype. The chain is built from TRBV12-3 or TRBV12-4 and TRBJ1-2; 7 nucleotides line up with TRBD1. V shed 4 bases, J shed 4 bases, and the junction held 18 bases outside the gene matches. The CDR3 is 18 residues long. The CDR3 loop reads CASSSYRIRGGEGYGYTF. The DNA of the CDR3 is TGTGCCAGCAGTTCCTATCGGATCCGAGGGGGCGAGGGCTATGGCTACACCTTC.

This clonotype has ten or more counts. The gene calls are TRBV27 and TRBJ2-5; no firm D call. Trimming stripped 3 bases from V and 4 bases from J, with 9 bases between. CDR3 size: 13 residues. Germline CDR1 MNHEY, CDR2 SMNVEV (reference sequence). CDR3 protein: CASSFGGAETQYF. Here the CDR3 DNA reads TGTGCCAGCAGTTTTGGCGGTGCAGAGACCCAGTACTTC.